This T cell receptor (beta chain) is from a study of blood T cell repertoires in COVID-19. Looked up from germline, CDR1 is MNHEY and CDR2 is SMNVEV (reference sequence). This CDR3 contains 14 residues. V was clipped by 0 bases and J by 4 bases, with 9 bases between them. Original data processing: Reference gene primers were amplified, and this amplification served to estimate nucleated cell counts. Here immunoSEQ multiplex PCR was the method, and the copy in TCRdb shows in-frame clones only, minus some. V and J calls and clone size are given by that table; D and trimming were obtained from the DNA. The table shows around 57,000 clones, with roughly 88% occurring only once.

The sequencing input was peripheral blood. This chain links TRBV27 with TRBJ2-5; D uncertain. The receptor comes from a human donor in a cohort sampled during active COVID-19. The CDR3 DNA sequence: TGTGCCAGCAGTTTATCTGGCATTTTAGAGACCCAGTACTTC. It is translated as CASSLSGILETQYF.